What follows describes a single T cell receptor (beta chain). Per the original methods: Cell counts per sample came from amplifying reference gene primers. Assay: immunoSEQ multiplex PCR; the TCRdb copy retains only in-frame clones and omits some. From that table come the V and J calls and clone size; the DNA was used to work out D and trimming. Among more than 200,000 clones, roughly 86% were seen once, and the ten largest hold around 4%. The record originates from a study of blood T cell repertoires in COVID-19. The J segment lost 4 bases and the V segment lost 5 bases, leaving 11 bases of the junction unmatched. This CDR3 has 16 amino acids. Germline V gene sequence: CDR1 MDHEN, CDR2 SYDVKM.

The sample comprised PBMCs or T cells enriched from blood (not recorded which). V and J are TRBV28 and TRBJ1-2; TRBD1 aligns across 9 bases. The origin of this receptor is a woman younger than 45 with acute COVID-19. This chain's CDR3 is CASSPRGTGLFYGYTF. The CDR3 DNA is TGTGCCAGCAGTCCTCGAGGGACAGGGTTATTCTATGGCTACACCTTC.